The source of this TCR beta chain is a study of blood T cell repertoires in COVID-19. Across the study: COVID-19 samples collected from the United States, Italy and Spain covered acute and convalescent phases.

Sequencing used immunoSEQ multiplex PCR; TCRdb keeps in-frame clones, though not all of them. The sample yields some 530,000 clones, 75% to 90% seen once. The germline V and J ends were trimmed by 6 bases and 3 bases, with 12 bases remaining between them. CDR1 and CDR2 (germline): SGHTA, FQGNSA. This CDR3 is built from 13 residues. Sequencing input: peripheral blood. V gene TRBV7-2 combines with J gene TRBJ2-7, with D perhaps TRBD1 (5 bases). This clonotype originated in a human donor in a cohort sampled during active COVID-19. The CDR3 DNA reads as TGTGCCAGCAGTCAGGGTTTAGTCTACGAGCAGTACTTC. The encoded protein is CASSQGLVYEQYF.